What follows are 20 T cell receptor beta chains derived from one specimen sequenced in a study of Ad26.COV2.S vaccination and SARS-CoV-2 variants. The assay was immunoSEQ multiplex PCR, and TCRdb's table has in-frame clones only and misses some. The sample records a few hundred thousand clones, approximately 88% being singletons. Specified treatment: 15 to 20 received Ad26.COV2.S at low or high dose, single or two shots; a few received placebo; per-sample allocation not given. After the first vaccine or placebo injection, samples were drawn on day 63. The sample consisted of peripheral blood, taken in a trial of Ad26.COV2.S vaccine versus placebo. The receptors come from a person aged 18 to 59 who received the Ad26.COV2.S COVID-19 vaccine or a placebo.

V gene TRBV7-9 combines with J gene TRBJ2-7; D not resolved. Trimming pared 1 base from V and 2 bases from J, leaving 15 bases between. This CDR3 comprises 16 residues. Germline values: CDR1 SEHNR, CDR2 FQNEAQ (reference sequence). CDR3 amino acids: CASSLELSQSPYEQYF. The CDR3, as DNA: TGTGCCAGCAGCTTAGAATTATCCCAGTCGCCCTACGAGCAGTACTTC.

J is TRBJ2-3 and V is TRBV10-2, with 7 bases fitting TRBD1. Unmatched junction bases numbered 8, after V lost 6 bases and J lost 2 bases. Per germline, CDR1 WSHSY and CDR2 SAAADI. The CDR3 runs 15 residues. CDR3 region: CASRSRTGVTDTQYF. As DNA, the CDR3 is TGCGCCAGCAGGTCACGAACAGGGGTCACAGATACGCAGTATTTT.

The rearrangement links TRBV7-8 to TRBJ1-6; 12 bases line up with TRBD1. The V gene end was trimmed by 6 bases and the J gene end by 2 bases; junction bases not matched to a gene: 5. Germline CDR1 reads SGHVS; CDR2 reads FQNEAQ. The CDR3 spans 17 residues. Here the CDR3 DNA reads TGTGCCAGCAGTGCCGGGACAGGGGGCGCCTATAATTCACCCCTCCACTTT. Its protein is CASSAGTGGAYNSPLHF.

This clone was observed a handful of times. The chain has TRBV4-1 and TRBJ1-2; the D gene is possibly TRBD1 (6 bases). This CDR3 region has 15 residues. Per the germline V gene, CDR1 is MGHRA and CDR2 is YSYEKL. V dropped 4 bases and J dropped 4 bases, with 16 bases sitting between them. CDR3 in DNA: TGCGCCAGCAGCCTCAGACAGGAACCCGGCTATGGCTACACCTTC. Protein product: CASSLRQEPGYGYTF.

V usage is TRBV29-1 and J usage is TRBJ2-1; D unresolved. Germline CDR1 reads SQVTM; CDR2 reads ANQGSEA. The CDR3 consists of 13 residues. The ends were cut back, 3 bases at V and 3 bases at J, with 9 bases in the middle. The CDR3 here is CSVDPGYYNEQFF. In DNA form, the CDR3 reads TGCAGCGTTGATCCGGGCTACTACAATGAGCAGTTCTTC.

V gene TRBV30 combines with J gene TRBJ2-5; D not certain. This CDR3 has 13 amino acids. Germline V CDR1 and CDR2: GTSNPN, SVGIG (reference sequence). V was clipped by 0 bases and J by 2 bases, with 7 bases between them. CDR3 residues: CAWSVLQQETQYF. The CDR3 DNA reads TGTGCCTGGAGTGTACTTCAGCAAGAGACCCAGTACTTC.

This chain uses TRBV6-5 with TRBJ2-1; D remains unclear. Trimming removed 6 bases at V and 9 bases at J, with 6 bases between. This CDR3 comprises 10 residues. Germline CDR1 reads MNHEY; CDR2 reads SVGAGI. The CDR3: CASSIVEQFF. CDR3 nucleotide sequence: TGTGCCAGCAGCATTGTTGAGCAGTTCTTC.

The rearrangement uses TRBV3-1 (or the pseudogene TRBV3-2) and TRBJ2-1; D may be TRBD1 or TRBD2 (6 bases each). The CDR3 spans 16 residues. CDR1 and CDR2 from the germline V gene are LGHDT and YNNKEL (reference sequence). Trimming pared 3 bases from V and 9 bases from J, leaving 21 bases between. The CDR3 DNA reads TGTGCCAGCAGCCAGGGTCCCGGGACTGGGGGCGGTGAGCAGTTCTTC. It translates to CASSQGPGTGGGEQFF.

V is TRBV6-2 or TRBV6-3 and J is TRBJ2-1; D is undetermined. V was clipped by 5 bases and J by 3 bases, with 8 bases between them. The germline CDR1 and CDR2 sequences are MNHEY and SVGEGT. This CDR3 comprises 13 residues. The CDR3 region is CASSPDGYNEQFF. The CDR3 nucleotides are TGTGCCAGCAGTCCCGACGGCTACAATGAGCAGTTCTTC.

This chain connects TRBV14 to TRBJ2-7; 10 bases are shared with TRBD1. Germline-derived CDR1 and CDR2 are SGHDN and FVKESK. J gave up 3 bases and V 2 bases, and 13 bases lay outside the gene matches. This CDR3 has 18 amino acids. The CDR3 bases are TGTGCCAGCAGCCAACCAGGACAGGGGGAATTTAACGGCTACGAGCAGTACTTC. Its translation: CASSQPGQGEFNGYEQYF.

The chain has TRBV20-1 and TRBJ1-6; maybe TRBD1 (5 bases). V shed 3 bases and J shed 9 bases, with 12 bases lying between them. The CDR3 extends over 13 amino acids. Germline V CDR1 and CDR2: DFQATT, SNEGSKA (reference sequence). DNA for the CDR3: TGCAGTGCTAGTTGGGGCATGGGTTCACCCCTCCACTTT. Translated: CSASWGMGSPLHF.

The chain recombines TRBV28 with TRBJ2-5; D ambiguous. CDR3 length: 12 amino acids. Per the germline V gene, CDR1 is MDHEN and CDR2 is SYDVKM. With 4 bases removed from V and 2 bases from J, the gap between germline ends came to 5 bases. CDR3 in amino acids: CASSYWQETQYF. The CDR3 DNA follows: TGTGCCAGCAGTTATTGGCAAGAGACCCAGTACTTC.

J is TRBJ2-2 and V is TRBV12-3 or TRBV12-4; D is unclear. The CDR3 extends over 12 amino acids. V shed 7 bases and J shed 3 bases, with 6 bases lying between them. In DNA form, the CDR3 reads TGTGCCAGCAAGGGTGACACCGGGGAGCTGTTTTTT. Translated: CASKGDTGELFF.

The rearrangement joins TRBV7-8 to TRBJ1-6, with TRBD1 matching 8 bases. The germline CDR1 and CDR2 sequences are SGHVS and FQNEAQ. The V gene end was trimmed by 5 bases and the J gene end by 10 bases; junction bases not matched to a gene: 13. The CDR3 is 16 amino acids. DNA for the CDR3: TGTGCCAGCAGCACGGGGGGCAGGGGGCGAGTGTCACCCCTCCACTTT. This codes for CASSTGGRGRVSPLHF.

The chain employs TRBV5-4 and TRBJ1-2; D not resolved. This CDR3 is 14 amino acids long. The V end was cut by 3 bases, the J end by 1 base, with 10 bases between. Germline CDR1 reads SGHNT; CDR2 reads YYREEE (reference sequence). In DNA, the CDR3 is TGTGCCAGCAGCTCGCTGACGGTTAACTATGGCTACACCTTC. Translating gives CASSSLTVNYGYTF.

The chain is built from TRBV4-1 and TRBJ2-1, with D uncertain. The CDR3 loop spans 14 amino acids. The V end was cut by 1 base, the J end by 4 bases, with 8 bases between. Germline CDR1 MGHRA, CDR2 YSYEKL. CDR3 residues: CASSQGVGYNEQFF. CDR3 nucleotide sequence: TGCGCCAGCAGCCAAGGGGTCGGTTACAATGAGCAGTTCTTC.

The chain recombines TRBV6-5 with TRBJ2-7; no clear D gene. Germline V lookup: CDR1 MNHEY, CDR2 SVGAGI. The CDR3 runs to 14 residues. V was shortened by 7 bases and J by 0 bases, with 13 bases between the two germline ends. The DNA for the CDR3 is TGTGCCAGCAAGGGATTGGGCATCTCCTACGAGCAGTACTTC. Residues: CASKGLGISYEQYF.

This chain joins TRBV6-2 or TRBV6-3 and TRBJ2-2; 10 nucleotides match TRBD2. Germline V gene sequence: CDR1 MNHEY, CDR2 SVGEGT. The CDR3 has 18 amino acids. V trimming: 2 bases; J trimming: 4 bases; junction bases outside the gene matches: 10. The CDR3 DNA sequence: TGTGCCAGCAGTTACCCTTTTACTAGCGGGGTTGGCACCGGGGAGCTGTTTTTT. Residues: CASSYPFTSGVGTGELFF.

The chain joins TRBV12-3 or TRBV12-4 to TRBJ2-1, with a possible D match to TRBD2 (6 bases). The CDR3 runs 13 residues. The germline V and J ends were trimmed by 3 bases and 6 bases, with 9 bases remaining between them. DNA for the CDR3: TGTGCCAGCAGTTTGGGACTCAGCAATGAGCAGTTCTTC. As protein: CASSLGLSNEQFF.

V and J are TRBV4-3 and TRBJ1-4; maybe TRBD1 (5 bases). Looked up from germline, CDR1 is LGHNA and CDR2 is YSLEER. Trimming shortened V by 5 bases and J by 7 bases, and 17 bases separated the two germline ends. This CDR3 spans 15 amino acids. For the CDR3, the DNA is TGCGCCAGCAGCTATATGGGACCGGCGGGTGAAAAACTGTTTTTT. This translates into CASSYMGPAGEKLFF.